This passage covers 22 T cell receptor beta chains from one sample sequenced in a study of blood T cells in healthy people across ages. Alongside a J-beta primer mix, a sample-barcoded 5' primer served in a second PCR lasting about 6 to 12 cycles. MiXCR, run by TCRdb on the 5' RACE reads, gives a single entry per CDR3 protein. The data show 800,000 to 1,000,000 distinct CDR3 sequences, around 48% seen once. Sequenced: blood. These receptors were obtained from a man aged 30 to 39 in good health.

The CDR3 region has the DNA TGCGCCCAAAGAGAGTGGAACACTGAAGCTTTCTTT. The encoded protein is CAQREWNTEAFF. The chain links TRBV29-1 to TRBJ1-1, with D hard to call. The germline V gene encodes CDR1 SQVTM and CDR2 ANQGSEA. The CDR3 is 12 residues long.

This chain links TRBV29-1 with TRBJ2-1; TRBD2 agrees at 13 bases. The CDR3 is 15 amino acids. The V and J ends lost 4 bases and 10 bases, in that order; junction bases with no gene match: 10. Germline-derived CDR1 and CDR2 are SQVTM and ANQGSEA. CDR3 nucleotides: TGCAGCGTTGTAAGGGGACTAGCGGGGATGGGGGAGCAGTTCTTC. It yields the protein CSVVRGLAGMGEQFF.

V usage is TRBV2 and J usage is TRBJ2-6; D gene uncertain. CDR3 length: 14 residues. Germline-derived CDR1 and CDR2 are SNHLY and FYNNEI. V was shortened by 7 bases and J by 0 bases, with 7 bases between the two germline ends. CDR3 nucleotide sequence: TGTGCCAGCACGTGGGACTCTGGGGCCAACGTCCTGACTTTC. Its translation: CASTWDSGANVLTF.

This clonotype was picked up a small number of times. The gene calls are TRBV3-1 and TRBJ2-1; 9 bases match TRBD2. V was pared by 2 bases and J by 11 bases, with 7 bases of the junction left unmatched. Germline loops: CDR1 LGHDT, CDR2 YNNKEL (reference sequence). The length of the CDR3 is 14 residues. CDR3 coding DNA: TGTGCCAGCAGCCAAAGCAGCGGGGGGAATCAGCAGTTCTTC. This translates into CASSQSSGGNQQFF.

This clonotype was counted a few times. The gene calls are TRBV4-2 and TRBJ2-1; D is perhaps TRBD1 or TRBD2 (6 bases each). Trimming shortened V by 1 base and J by 2 bases, and 12 bases separated the two germline ends. The germline V gene encodes CDR1 LGHNA and CDR2 YNFKEQ. This CDR3 comprises 16 residues. The DNA for the CDR3 is TGTGCCAGCAGCCAAGGGGGTGGGGGGCCCTACAATGAGCAGTTCTTC. It specifies CASSQGGGGPYNEQFF.

The V and J genes are TRBV29-1 and TRBJ2-1; tentatively, D is TRBD1 (6 bases). Deletions cut 3 bases from V and 0 bases from J, with 9 bases between. Germline CDR1 reads SQVTM; CDR2 reads ANQGSEA. The CDR3 is 14 amino acids. In DNA, the CDR3 is TGCAGCGTTGAGGTCAGGGGCTCCTACAATGAGCAGTTCTTC. Translated: CSVEVRGSYNEQFF.

This clonotype has only a few counts. This chain connects TRBV5-4 to TRBJ2-3; tentatively, D is TRBD2 (5 bases). In germline, CDR1 is SGHNT, CDR2 YYREEE (reference sequence). Trimming cost V 4 bases and J 6 bases, with 18 bases left between them. This CDR3 is built from 15 residues. For the CDR3, the DNA is TGTGCCAGCAGCCCCCCGGGTGGGAGAGGCGATACGCAGTATTTT. Its translation: CASSPPGGRGDTQYF.

This clonotype has a single count. CDR3 DNA sequence: TGTGCCAGCAGCCAAGACAGGGAGCCTGGGGCAGATACGCAGTATTTT. Its translation: CASSQDREPGADTQYF. The chain recombines TRBV6-2 or TRBV6-3 with TRBJ2-3; 7 bases fit TRBD1. CDR1 is MNHEY, CDR2 SVGEGT, per germline. The CDR3 is made up of 16 amino acids. Germline trimming cut 6 bases from V and 4 bases from J; bases unmatched to any gene: 13.

This clonotype was seen a handful of times. The CDR3 DNA is TGTGCCAGCAGTTTAAATGACAGAAGCTATGGCTACACCTTC. Protein: CASSLNDRSYGYTF. The chain has TRBV6-5 and TRBJ1-2; TRBD1 is a possible D gene (5 bases). V lost 4 bases and J 4 bases, leaving 13 bases between the germline ends. Germline CDR1 reads MNHEY; CDR2 reads SVGAGI. This CDR3 has 14 amino acids.

The rearrangement joins TRBV7-2 to TRBJ2-5; D uncertain. The CDR3 runs to 14 residues. Germline assignment: CDR1 SGHTA and CDR2 FQGNSA. V was clipped by 2 bases and J by 4 bases, with 11 bases between them. CDR3 nucleotides: TGTGCCAGCAGCTTACGCATCTTAGGAGAGACCCAGTACTTC. Its protein is CASSLRILGETQYF.

The chain links TRBV7-9 to TRBJ2-5, with no clear D. From germline, CDR1 is SEHNR and CDR2 FQNEAQ (reference sequence). The CDR3 is 16 amino acids. Trimming shortened V by 1 base and J by 0 bases, and 12 bases separated the two germline ends. This CDR3 is CASSLGVQTYQETQYF. CDR3 DNA: TGTGCCAGCAGCTTAGGAGTACAGACCTACCAAGAGACCCAGTACTTC.

This clonotype was observed at least ten times. The chain combines TRBV7-2 with TRBJ2-4; 12 nucleotides match TRBD2. Looked up from germline, CDR1 is SGHTA and CDR2 is FQGNSA. The J segment lost 7 bases and the V segment lost 0 bases, leaving 7 bases of the junction unmatched. This CDR3 has 17 residues. In DNA, the CDR3 is TGTGCCAGCAGCTTAGCGTCGCTAGCGGGGGGGATGAACATTCAGTACTTC. Translating gives CASSLASLAGGMNIQYF.

This chain joins TRBV12-3 or TRBV12-4 and TRBJ2-7, with D possibly being TRBD1 (5 bases). Trimming took 9 bases from V and 2 from J, leaving 17 bases between them. The CDR3 is 14 residues long. The CDR3 DNA reads TGTGCCAGTTCAAAGGCACAGGTCCCCTACGAGCAGTACTTC. It translates to CASSKAQVPYEQYF.

The genes are TRBV7-9 and TRBJ2-4; 9 nucleotides align to TRBD1. The ends lost 5 bases at V and 5 bases at J; junction bases unmatched: 7. Germline CDR1 reads SEHNR; CDR2 reads FQNEAQ (reference sequence). There are 15 residues in the CDR3. CDR3 sequence (DNA): TGTGCCAGCAGCCCTAGGACAGGGGCACAAAACATTCAGTACTTC. It translates to CASSPRTGAQNIQYF.

The chain links TRBV9 to TRBJ2-5; D is undetermined. The tail of the sequence fits TRBJ2-7 better, so the J call may be wrong. Germline V gene sequence: CDR1 SGDLS, CDR2 YYNGEE. This CDR3 has 14 residues. In DNA, the CDR3 is TGTGCCAGCAGCGTAATGGACGGACCCTGCGAGCAGTACTTC. It specifies CASSVMDGPCEQYF.

The J gene is TRBJ2-5, the V gene TRBV28; 7 nucleotides agree with TRBD1. Per germline, CDR1 MDHEN and CDR2 SYDVKM. CDR3 length: 12 amino acids. V dropped 10 bases and J dropped 4; count of bases not matched to a gene: 6. The CDR3 region is CAIMRQGETQYF. In DNA, the CDR3 is TGTGCCATCATGAGACAGGGAGAGACCCAGTACTTC. The full variable domain, with the rest looked up from reference TRBV28 and TRBJ2-5, is DVKVTQSSRYLVKRTGEKVFLECVQDMDHENMFWYRQDPGLGLRLIYFSYDVKMKEKGDIPEGYSVSREKKERFSLILESASTNQTSMYLCAIMRQGETQYFGPGTRLLVL.

This sequence joins TRBV5-1 and TRBJ2-1, with a tentative D call TRBD2 (6 bases). The end of the DNA is better explained by TRBJ2-7, so the J call may be wrong. Germline CDR1 is SGHRS and CDR2 is YFSETQ. The CDR3 totals 16 residues. The CDR3 DNA follows: TGCGCCAGCAGCTTGGCCGGAGGGGTGAAATACAATGAGCAGTACTTC. It translates to CASSLAGGVKYNEQYF.

In its sample, this clonotype was seen many times. This chain connects TRBV27 to TRBJ2-3; 15 bases fit TRBD2. With 5 bases clipped from V and 6 bases from J, the junction kept 9 bases outside the gene matches. This CDR3 region has 17 residues. Germline CDR1 MNHEY, CDR2 SMNVEV (reference sequence). CDR3 DNA: TGTGCCAGCAGTCCCGGACTAGCGGGGGGGCCGTACGATACGCAGTATTTT. It encodes CASSPGLAGGPYDTQYF.

The rearrangement links TRBV20-1 to TRBJ1-3; D call uncertain. Germline V gene data show CDR1 as DFQATT and CDR2 as SNEGSKA (reference sequence). CDR3 length: 13 residues. The V end was cut by 0 bases, the J end by 15 bases, with 18 bases between. DNA for the CDR3: TGCAGTGCTAGAGATCCCACCGGCCTCCTCTCATATTTT. As protein: CSARDPTGLLSYF.

To note about this clonotype: At one end, the junction sequence differs from germline, possibly due to a read error. The chain has TRBV13 and TRBJ2-4; D remains ambiguous. TRBJ2-7 matches the DNA end more closely, so the J call is doubtful. The germline V gene has CDR1 PRHDT and CDR2 FYEKMQ (reference sequence). This CDR3 is built from 11 residues. The CDR3: CTSSFGGEQYF. CDR3 in DNA: TGTACCAGCAGCTTCGGCGGCGAGCAGTACTTC.

V usage is TRBV6-6 and J usage is TRBJ2-5; possibly TRBD1 or TRBD2 for D (5 bases each). In germline, CDR1 is MNHNY, CDR2 SVGAGI (reference sequence). V gave up 5 bases and J gave up 5 bases, with 15 bases separating them. The CDR3 covers 14 residues. The CDR3 sequence: CASSGEGSRETQYF. The CDR3 bases are TGTGCCAGCAGTGGTGAGGGGTCACGGGAGACCCAGTACTTC.

The V call is TRBV11-2, the J call TRBJ2-7, with D unclear. Trimming removed 1 base at V and 0 bases at J, with 13 bases between. The CDR3 length is 16 residues. Germline V CDR1 and CDR2: SGHAT, FQNNGV. The CDR3 is CASSLAGVGISYEQYF. CDR3 DNA: TGTGCCAGCAGCTTAGCAGGCGTAGGGATCTCCTACGAGCAGTACTTC. Full variable domain (outside the CDR3, taken from reference TRBV11-2 and TRBJ2-7): EAGVAQSPRYKIIEKRQSVAFWCNPISGHATLYWYQQILGQGPKLLIQFQNNGVVDDSQLPKDRFSAERLKGVDSTLKIQPAKLEDSAVYLCASSLAGVGISYEQYFGPGTRLTVT.